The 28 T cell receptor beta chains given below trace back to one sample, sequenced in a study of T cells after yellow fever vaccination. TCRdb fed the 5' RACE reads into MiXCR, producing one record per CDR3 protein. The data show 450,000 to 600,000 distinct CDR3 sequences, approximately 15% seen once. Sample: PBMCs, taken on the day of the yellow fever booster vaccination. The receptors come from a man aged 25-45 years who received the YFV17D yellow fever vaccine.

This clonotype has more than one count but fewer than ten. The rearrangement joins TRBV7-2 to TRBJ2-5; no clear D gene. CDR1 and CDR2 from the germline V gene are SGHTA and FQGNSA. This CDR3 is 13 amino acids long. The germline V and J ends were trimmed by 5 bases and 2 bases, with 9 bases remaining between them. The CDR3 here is CASSRATQETQYF. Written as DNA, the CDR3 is TGTGCCAGCAGCCGAGCGACACAAGAGACCCAGTACTTC.

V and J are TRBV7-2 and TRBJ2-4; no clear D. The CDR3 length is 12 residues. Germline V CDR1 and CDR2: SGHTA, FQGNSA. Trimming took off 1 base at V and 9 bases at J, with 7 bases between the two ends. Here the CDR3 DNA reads TGTGCCAGCAGCTTAGGGTGGAGCATTCAGTACTTC. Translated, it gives CASSLGWSIQYF.

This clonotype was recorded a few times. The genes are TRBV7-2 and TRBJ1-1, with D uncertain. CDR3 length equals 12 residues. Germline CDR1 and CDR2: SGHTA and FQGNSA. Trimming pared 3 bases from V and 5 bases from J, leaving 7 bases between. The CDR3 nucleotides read TGTGCCAGCAGCTTCTCGGGGACTGAAGCTTTCTTT. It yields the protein CASSFSGTEAFF. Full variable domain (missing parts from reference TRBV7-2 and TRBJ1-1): GAGVSQSPSNKVTEKGKDVELRCDPISGHTALYWYRQSLGQGLEFLIYFQGNSAPDKSGLPSDRFSAERTGGSVSTLTIQRTQQEDSAVYLCASSFSGTEAFFGQGTRLTVV.

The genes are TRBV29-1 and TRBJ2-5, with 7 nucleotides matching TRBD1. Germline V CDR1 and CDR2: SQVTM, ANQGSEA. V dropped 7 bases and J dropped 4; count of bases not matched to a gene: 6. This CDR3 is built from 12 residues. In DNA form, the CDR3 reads TGCAGCGCAAGACAGGGTCGAGAGACCCAGTACTTC. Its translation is CSARQGRETQYF.

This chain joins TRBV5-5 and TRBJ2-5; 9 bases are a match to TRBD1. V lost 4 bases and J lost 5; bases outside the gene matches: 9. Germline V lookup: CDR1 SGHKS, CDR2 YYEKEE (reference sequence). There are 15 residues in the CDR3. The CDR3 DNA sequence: TGTGCCAGCAGCAAAGTAACAGGGGGCGGGGAGACCCAGTACTTC. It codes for CASSKVTGGGETQYF.

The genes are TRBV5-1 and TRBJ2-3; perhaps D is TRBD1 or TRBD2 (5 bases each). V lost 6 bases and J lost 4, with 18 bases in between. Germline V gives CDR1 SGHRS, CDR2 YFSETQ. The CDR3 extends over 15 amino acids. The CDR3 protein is CASTLGDLTSDTQYF. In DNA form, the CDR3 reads TGCGCCAGCACCCTTGGGGACCTCACATCAGATACGCAGTATTTT. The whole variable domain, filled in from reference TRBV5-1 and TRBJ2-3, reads KAGVTQTPRYLIKTRGQQVTLSCSPISGHRSVSWYQQTPGQGLQFLFEYFSETQRNKGNFPGRFSGRQFSNSRSEMNVSTLELGDSALYLCASTLGDLTSDTQYFGPGTRLTVL.

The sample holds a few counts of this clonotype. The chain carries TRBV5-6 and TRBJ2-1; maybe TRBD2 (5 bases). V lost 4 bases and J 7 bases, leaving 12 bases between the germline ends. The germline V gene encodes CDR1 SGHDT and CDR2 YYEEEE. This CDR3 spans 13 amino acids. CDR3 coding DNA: TGTGCCAGCAGCGAAGCGGTGGTAAATGAGCAGTTCTTC. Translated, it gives CASSEAVVNEQFF.

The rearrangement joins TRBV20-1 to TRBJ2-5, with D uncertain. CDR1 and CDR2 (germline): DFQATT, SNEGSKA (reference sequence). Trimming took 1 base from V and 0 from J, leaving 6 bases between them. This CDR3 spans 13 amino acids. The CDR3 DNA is TGCAGTGCTAGAGTGGAGAACCAAGAGACCCAGTACTTC. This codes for CSARVENQETQYF.

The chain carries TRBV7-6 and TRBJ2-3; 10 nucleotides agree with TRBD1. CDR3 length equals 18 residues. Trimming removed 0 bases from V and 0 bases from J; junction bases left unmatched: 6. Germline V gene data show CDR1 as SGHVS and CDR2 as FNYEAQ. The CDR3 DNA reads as TGTGCCAGCAGCTTAGCCGGGACAGGGGCCCCAAGCACAGATACGCAGTATTTT. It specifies CASSLAGTGAPSTDTQYF.

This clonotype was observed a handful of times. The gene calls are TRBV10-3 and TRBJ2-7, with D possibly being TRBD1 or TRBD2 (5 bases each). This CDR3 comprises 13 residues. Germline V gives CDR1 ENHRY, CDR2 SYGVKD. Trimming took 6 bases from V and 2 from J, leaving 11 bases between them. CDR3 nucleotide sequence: TGTGCCATCAGGGGGGAAGCAGCCTACGAGCAGTACTTC. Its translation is CAIRGEAAYEQYF.

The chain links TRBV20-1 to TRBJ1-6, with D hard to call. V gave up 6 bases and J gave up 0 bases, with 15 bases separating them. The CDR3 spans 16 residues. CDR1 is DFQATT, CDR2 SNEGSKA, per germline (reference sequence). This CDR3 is CSAPGGNPSYNSPLHF. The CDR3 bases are TGCAGTGCCCCGGGAGGAAACCCCTCCTATAATTCACCCCTCCACTTT.

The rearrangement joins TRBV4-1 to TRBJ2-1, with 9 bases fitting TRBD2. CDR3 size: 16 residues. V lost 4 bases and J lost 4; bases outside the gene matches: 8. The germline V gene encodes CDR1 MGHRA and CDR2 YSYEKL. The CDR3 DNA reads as TGCGCCAGCAGCCCTTCCGGACTAGCGAAATACAATGAGCAGTTCTTC. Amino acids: CASSPSGLAKYNEQFF.

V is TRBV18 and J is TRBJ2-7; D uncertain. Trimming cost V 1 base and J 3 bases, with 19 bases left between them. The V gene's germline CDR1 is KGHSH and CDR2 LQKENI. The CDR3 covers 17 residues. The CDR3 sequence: CASSPQSRARWNYEQYF. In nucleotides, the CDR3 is TGTGCCAGCTCACCACAAAGCCGGGCTAGATGGAACTACGAGCAGTACTTC.

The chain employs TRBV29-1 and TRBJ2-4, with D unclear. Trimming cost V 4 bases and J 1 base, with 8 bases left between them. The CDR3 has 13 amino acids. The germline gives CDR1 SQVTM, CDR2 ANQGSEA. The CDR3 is CSVVGSAKNIQYF. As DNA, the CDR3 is TGCAGCGTTGTGGGATCGGCCAAAAACATTCAGTACTTC. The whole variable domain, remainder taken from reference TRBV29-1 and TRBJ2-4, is SAVISQKPSRDICQRGTSLTIQCQVDSQVTMMFWYRQQPGQSLTLIATANQGSEATYESGFVIDKFPISRPNLTFSTLTVSNMSPEDSSIYLCSVVGSAKNIQYFGAGTRLSVL.

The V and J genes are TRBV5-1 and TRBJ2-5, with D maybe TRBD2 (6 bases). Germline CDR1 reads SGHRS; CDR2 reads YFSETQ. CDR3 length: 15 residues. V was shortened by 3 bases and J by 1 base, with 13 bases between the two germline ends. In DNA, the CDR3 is TGCGCCAGCAGCTCGGGCGGGACGAGCCAAGAGACCCAGTACTTC. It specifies CASSSGGTSQETQYF.

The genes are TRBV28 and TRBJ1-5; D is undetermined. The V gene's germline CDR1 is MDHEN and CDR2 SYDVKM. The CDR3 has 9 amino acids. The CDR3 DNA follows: TGTGAAGGCGATCAGCCCCAGCATTTT. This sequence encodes CEGDQPQHF.

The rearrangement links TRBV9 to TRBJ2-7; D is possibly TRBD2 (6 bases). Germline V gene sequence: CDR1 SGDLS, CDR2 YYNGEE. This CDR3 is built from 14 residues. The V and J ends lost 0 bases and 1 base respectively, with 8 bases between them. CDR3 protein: CASSVGSGSYEQYF. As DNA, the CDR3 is TGTGCCAGCAGCGTAGGCAGCGGGTCCTACGAGCAGTACTTC.

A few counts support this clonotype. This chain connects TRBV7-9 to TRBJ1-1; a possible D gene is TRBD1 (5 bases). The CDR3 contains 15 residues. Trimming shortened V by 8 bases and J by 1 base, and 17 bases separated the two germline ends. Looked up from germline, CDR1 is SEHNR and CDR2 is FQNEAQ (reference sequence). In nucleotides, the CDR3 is TGTGCCAGCGCCAATCTCAAGGGGTCGAACACTGAAGCTTTCTTT. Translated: CASANLKGSNTEAFF.

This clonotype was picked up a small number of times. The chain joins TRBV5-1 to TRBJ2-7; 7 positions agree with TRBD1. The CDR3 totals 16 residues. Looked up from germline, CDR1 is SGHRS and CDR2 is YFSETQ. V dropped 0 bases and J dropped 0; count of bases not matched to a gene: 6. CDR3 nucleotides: TGCGCCAGCAGCTTGGGCTCCGGGACAGTCTCCTACGAGCAGTACTTC. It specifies CASSLGSGTVSYEQYF.

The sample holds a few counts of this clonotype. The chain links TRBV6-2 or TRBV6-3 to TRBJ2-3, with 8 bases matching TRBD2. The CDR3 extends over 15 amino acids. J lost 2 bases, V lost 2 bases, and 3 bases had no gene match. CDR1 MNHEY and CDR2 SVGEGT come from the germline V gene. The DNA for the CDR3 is TGTGCCAGCAGTTACACGGGAGGGCCCACAGATACGCAGTATTTT. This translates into CASSYTGGPTDTQYF.

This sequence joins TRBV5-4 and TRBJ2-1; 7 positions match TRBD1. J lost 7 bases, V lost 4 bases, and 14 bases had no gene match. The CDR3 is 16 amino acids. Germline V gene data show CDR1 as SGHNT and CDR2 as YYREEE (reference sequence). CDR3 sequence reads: CASSGLGDRDSNEQFF. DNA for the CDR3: TGTGCCAGCAGCGGCCTAGGTGACAGGGATAGTAATGAGCAGTTCTTC.

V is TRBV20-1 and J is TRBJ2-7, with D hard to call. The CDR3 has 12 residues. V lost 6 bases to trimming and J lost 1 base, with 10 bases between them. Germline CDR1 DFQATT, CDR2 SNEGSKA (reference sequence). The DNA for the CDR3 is TGCAGTGCCGTCGGCGGATCCTACGAGCAGTACTTC. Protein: CSAVGGSYEQYF.

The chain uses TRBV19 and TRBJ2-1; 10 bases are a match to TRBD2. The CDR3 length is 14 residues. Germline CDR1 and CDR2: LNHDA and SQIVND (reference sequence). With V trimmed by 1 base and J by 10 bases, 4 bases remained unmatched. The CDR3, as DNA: TGTGCCAGTAGTATAGTCACTAGCGGGAAAGAGCAGTTCTTC. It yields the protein CASSIVTSGKEQFF.

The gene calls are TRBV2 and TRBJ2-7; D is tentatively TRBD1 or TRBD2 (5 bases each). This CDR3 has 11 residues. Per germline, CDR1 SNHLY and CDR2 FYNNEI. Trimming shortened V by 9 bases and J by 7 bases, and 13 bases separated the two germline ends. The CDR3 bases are TGTGCCAGTCAGCAGAGGGGTGAGCAGTACTTC. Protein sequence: CASQQRGEQYF. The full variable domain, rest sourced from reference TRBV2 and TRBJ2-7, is EPEVTQTPSHQVTQMGQEVILRCVPISNHLYFYWYRQILGQKVEFLVSFYNNEISEKSEIFDDQFSVERPDGSNFTLKIRSTKLEDSAMYFCASQQRGEQYFGPGTRLTVT.

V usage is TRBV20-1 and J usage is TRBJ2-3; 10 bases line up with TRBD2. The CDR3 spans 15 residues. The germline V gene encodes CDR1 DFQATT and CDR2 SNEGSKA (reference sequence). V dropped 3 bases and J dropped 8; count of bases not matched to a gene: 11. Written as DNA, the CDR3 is TGCAGTGCTAGCCCCCGAGCGGGAGGGCCTGGTACGCAGTATTTT. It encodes CSASPRAGGPGTQYF.

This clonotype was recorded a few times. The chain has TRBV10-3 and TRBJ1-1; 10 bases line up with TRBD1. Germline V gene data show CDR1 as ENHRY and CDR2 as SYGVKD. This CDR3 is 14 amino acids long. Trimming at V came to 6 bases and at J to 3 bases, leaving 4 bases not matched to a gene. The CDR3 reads CAIRTGGLDTEAFF. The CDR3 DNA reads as TGTGCCATCAGGACAGGGGGCCTGGACACTGAAGCTTTCTTT.

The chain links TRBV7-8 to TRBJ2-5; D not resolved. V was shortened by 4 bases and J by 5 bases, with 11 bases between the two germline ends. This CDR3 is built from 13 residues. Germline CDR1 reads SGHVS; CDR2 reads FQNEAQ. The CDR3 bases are TGTGCCAGCAGCTCCGAACCGCAGGAGACCCAGTACTTC. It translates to CASSSEPQETQYF.

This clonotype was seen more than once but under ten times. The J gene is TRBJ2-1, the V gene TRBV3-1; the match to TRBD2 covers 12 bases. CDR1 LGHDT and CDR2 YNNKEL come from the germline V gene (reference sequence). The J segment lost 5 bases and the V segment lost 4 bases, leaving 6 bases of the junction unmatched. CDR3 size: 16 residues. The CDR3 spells CASSPILAGGNNEQFF. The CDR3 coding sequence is TGTGCCAGCAGCCCCATACTAGCGGGAGGCAACAATGAGCAGTTCTTC.